Below are 6 T cell receptor beta chains sequenced from a single sample in a study of identical twins. TCRdb re-called the 5' RACE reads with MiXCR, one entry per CDR3 protein. The table shows some 630,000 distinct CDR3 sequences, with less than 9% occurring only once. These data are also associated with another study on yellow fever vaccine responses in identical twins.

Material: PBMCs. Every receptor here comes from a woman aged 18-35 years in good health.

This clonotype occurred a few times. V is TRBV3-1 and J is TRBJ1-1, with 10 positions matching TRBD1. The CDR3 covers 16 residues. The V gene's germline CDR1 is LGHDT and CDR2 YNNKEL (reference sequence). The V and J ends lost 1 base and 5 bases, in that order; junction bases with no gene match: 7. The CDR3, as DNA: TGTGCCAGCAGCCAAGCGGGATGGACAGGGGGGACTGAAGCTTTCTTT. Its translation: CASSQAGWTGGTEAFF. The variable domain in full, with the rest retrieved from reference TRBV3-1 and TRBJ1-1, is DTAVSQTPKYLVTQMGNDKSIKCEQNLGHDTMYWYKQDSKKFLKIMFSYNNKELIINETVPNRFSPKSPDKAHLNLHINSLELGDSAVYFCASSQAGWTGGTEAFFGQGTRLTVV.

The J gene is TRBJ2-5, the V gene TRBV20-1; 11 bases line up with TRBD2. Germline values: CDR1 DFQATT, CDR2 SNEGSKA (reference sequence). This CDR3 contains 14 residues. CDR3 sequence (DNA): TGCGGATATAGACTAGCGGGAACCGAAGAGACCCAGTACTTC. Protein: CGYRLAGTEETQYF.

This chain uses TRBV5-1 with TRBJ1-3; tentative D call: TRBD1 (6 bases). The CDR3 is 17 amino acids. The germline V gene has CDR1 SGHRS and CDR2 YFSETQ. The V end lost 0 bases, the J end lost 0 bases, and 13 bases lay between the germline ends. CDR3: CASSLEDSANSGNTIYF. The CDR3 coding sequence is TGCGCCAGCAGCTTGGAGGACAGCGCTAACTCTGGAAACACCATATATTTT.

This clonotype turned up a few times. The V call is TRBV7-8, the J call TRBJ2-7; 9 bases fit TRBD1. The trim removed 7 bases at V and 2 bases at J, leaving 6 bases unmatched. Per the germline V gene, CDR1 is SGHVS and CDR2 is FQNEAQ. The CDR3 is made up of 14 amino acids. CDR3 DNA sequence: TGTGCCAGCACCGTGACAGGGGGGCCCTACGAGCAGTACTTC. It translates to CASTVTGGPYEQYF.

The V and J genes are TRBV28 and TRBJ2-7, with a weak D call TRBD1 (6 bases). Trimming stripped 5 bases from V and 3 bases from J, with 17 bases between. The CDR3 consists of 15 residues. Germline V gives CDR1 MDHEN, CDR2 SYDVKM. This CDR3 is CASSLNSGVGYEQYV. The CDR3 coding sequence is TGTGCCAGCAGTCTGAATTCAGGGGTAGGCTACGAGCAGTACGTC.

The sample holds many counts of this clonotype. This chain connects TRBV11-2 to TRBJ2-1; D remains unclear. The CDR3 covers 14 residues. Looked up from germline, CDR1 is SGHAT and CDR2 is FQNNGV. V shed 5 bases and J shed 8 bases, with 16 bases lying between them. The chain's CDR3 is CASSPRPVFDEQFF. The DNA for the CDR3 is TGTGCCAGCAGCCCCCGTCCGGTTTTCGATGAGCAGTTCTTC. Together with reference TRBV11-2 and TRBJ2-1, the CDR3 gives the full variable domain: EAGVAQSPRYKIIEKRQSVAFWCNPISGHATLYWYQQILGQGPKLLIQFQNNGVVDDSQLPKDRFSAERLKGVDSTLKIQPAKLEDSAVYLCASSPRPVFDEQFFGPGTRLTVL.